A single sample is the source of the 13 T cell receptor beta chains below, sequenced in a study of beta chain features in type 1 diabetes. Expressed TCRB transcripts got sequenced, as all isolated RNA was reverse transcribed. TCRdb's table, derived via immunoSEQ multiplex PCR, lists solely in-frame clones and lacks some. The data show more than 8,500 clones, approximately 80% seen once. The sample comprised Tregs from blood. The receptors come from a young woman in good health.

The rearrangement joins TRBV10-3 to TRBJ1-1; 7 bases fit TRBD1. J lost 0 bases, V lost 4 bases, and 5 bases had no gene match. CDR1 is ENHRY and CDR2 is SYGVKD in the germline V gene. The length of the CDR3 is 15 residues. The CDR3 sequence: CAISGSRGMNTEAFF. The CDR3 region has the DNA TGTGCCATCAGTGGGTCCAGGGGGATGAACACTGAAGCTTTCTTT.

This chain joins TRBV28 and TRBJ1-1; no reliable D call. CDR1 MDHEN and CDR2 SYDVKM come from the germline V gene. The CDR3 covers 13 residues. V gave up 5 bases and J gave up 1 base, with 8 bases separating them. Here the CDR3 DNA reads TGTGCCAGCAGTCGCCGGAGGAACACTGAAGCTTTCTTT. Residues: CASSRRRNTEAFF.

The CDR3, as DNA: TGTGCCAGTAGTATAGCGGCGTCGAGGTACAATCAGCCCCAGCATTTT. Protein product: CASSIAASRYNQPQHF. This chain links TRBV19 with TRBJ1-5, with D unclear. The CDR3 has 16 amino acids. CDR1 and CDR2 (germline): LNHDA, SQIVND (reference sequence). V lost 1 base and J 3 bases, leaving 13 bases between the germline ends. The variable domain in full, completed from reference TRBV19 and TRBJ1-5, reads DGGITQSPKYLFRKEGQNVTLSCEQNLNHDAMYWYRQDPGQGLRLIYYSQIVNDFQKGDIAEGYSVSREKKESFPLTVTSAQKNPTAFYLCASSIAASRYNQPQHFGDGTRLSIL.

The rearrangement joins TRBV5-6 to TRBJ2-7; D unclear. This CDR3 is built from 16 residues. The V gene's germline CDR1 is SGHDT and CDR2 YYEEEE. The V and J ends lost 0 bases and 2 bases respectively, with 15 bases between them. This chain's CDR3 is CASSLDWRLSAYEQYF. DNA for the CDR3: TGTGCCAGCAGCTTGGACTGGCGGTTGAGCGCCTACGAGCAGTACTTC.

The chain joins TRBV6-1 to TRBJ2-1, with TRBD2 identical over 11 bases. V lost 8 bases and J lost 6; bases outside the gene matches: 6. Per germline, CDR1 MNHNS and CDR2 SASEGT. CDR3 length equals 14 residues. CDR3 region: CASQGTSGFNEQFF. For the CDR3, the DNA is TGTGCCAGCCAAGGGACTAGCGGCTTCAATGAGCAGTTCTTC.

V usage is TRBV5-6 and J usage is TRBJ2-1, with TRBD2 matching 14 bases. This CDR3 has 18 residues. J gave up 1 base and V 6 bases, and 9 bases lay outside the gene matches. CDR1 is SGHDT, CDR2 YYEEEE, per germline. The CDR3 loop reads CASKSGTSGSRSYNEQFF. The CDR3, as DNA: TGTGCCAGCAAATCGGGGACTAGCGGGAGTCGATCCTACAATGAGCAGTTCTTC.

The chain uses TRBV29-1 and TRBJ1-1; D perhaps matches TRBD1 (5 bases). This CDR3 is built from 13 residues. V lost 6 bases to trimming and J lost 4 bases, with 15 bases between them. CDR1 SQVTM and CDR2 ANQGSEA come from the germline V gene. The CDR3 region is CSVWAGGGTEAFF. CDR3 DNA: TGCAGCGTCTGGGCGGGGGGTGGCACTGAAGCTTTCTTT. Full variable domain (remainder filled in from reference TRBV29-1 and TRBJ1-1): SAVISQKPSRDICQRGTSLTIQCQVDSQVTMMFWYRQQPGQSLTLIATANQGSEATYESGFVIDKFPISRPNLTFSTLTVSNMSPEDSSIYLCSVWAGGGTEAFFGQGTRLTVV.

The chain links TRBV6-5 to TRBJ2-7; 7 nucleotides agree with TRBD1. The CDR3 length is 13 residues. The V gene end was trimmed by 6 bases and the J gene end by 3 bases; junction bases not matched to a gene: 5. The germline V gene has CDR1 MNHEY and CDR2 SVGAGI. CDR3 in amino acids: CASSGTVYYEQYF. The CDR3 DNA is TGTGCCAGCAGCGGGACAGTGTACTACGAGCAGTACTTC.

V is TRBV7-2 and J is TRBJ2-2; D gene uncertain. The V and J ends lost 1 base and 0 bases respectively, with 9 bases between them. CDR3 length: 16 amino acids. From germline, CDR1 is SGHTA and CDR2 FQGNSA. The CDR3 loop is CASSLERLANTGELFF. In DNA, the CDR3 is TGTGCCAGCAGCTTAGAGAGGCTCGCGAACACCGGGGAGCTGTTTTTT.

The chain carries TRBV6-5 and TRBJ1-2; D is possibly TRBD1 (6 bases). V lost 6 bases and J 3 bases, leaving 14 bases between the germline ends. The CDR3 contains 14 residues. CDR1 is MNHEY, CDR2 SVGAGI, per germline. CDR3 nucleotides: TGTGCCAGCAGGCGCAGGGGACCCTACTATGGCTACACCTTC. This translates into CASRRRGPYYGYTF.

This sequence joins TRBV5-1 and TRBJ2-5; 8 bases agree with TRBD2. V lost 4 bases, J lost 2 bases, and 13 bases stayed unmatched. Germline-derived CDR1 and CDR2 are SGHRS and YFSETQ. This CDR3 has 17 amino acids. The CDR3 sequence: CASSRGGLVPMQETQYF. The CDR3 nucleotides are TGCGCCAGCAGCCGTGGGGGACTAGTCCCCATGCAAGAGACCCAGTACTTC.

The chain carries TRBV30 and TRBJ1-2; D is perhaps TRBD1 (5 bases). Trimming left V 2 bases short and J 3 bases short, with 13 bases between. The CDR3 runs to 14 residues. Germline V gene sequence: CDR1 GTSNPN, CDR2 SVGIG (reference sequence). In DNA, the CDR3 is TGTGCCTGGAGTATAACAGGATCCTACTATGGCTACACCTTC. This codes for CAWSITGSYYGYTF.

The genes are TRBV5-1 and TRBJ2-3, with 13 bases aligning to TRBD2. The CDR3 consists of 17 residues. The germline V gene encodes CDR1 SGHRS and CDR2 YFSETQ. The ends lost 4 bases at V and 0 bases at J; junction bases unmatched: 5. This CDR3 is CASSMGLAGPSTDTQYF. The DNA of the CDR3 is TGCGCCAGCAGCATGGGACTAGCGGGGCCCAGCACAGATACGCAGTATTTT.